Listed below are T cell receptor beta chains from one sample, sequenced in a study of blood T cell repertoires in COVID-19. The method was immunoSEQ multiplex PCR; TCRdb's version includes in-frame clones alone and lacks a portion of them. The sample holds just over 300,000 clones, about nine tenths seen once. Source material: peripheral blood. All receptors come from a man aged 18-30 years with active or convalescent COVID-19. Each CDR3 is given with its conserved first and last residue. The D gene is left open where the match is weak. Expanded clones get a size class; other rows say once, few or many, or leave the size out.

D gene,V gene,J gene,clone size,CDR3 protein,CDR3 DNA
-,TRBV12-3/TRBV12-4,TRBJ2-1,-,CASSIPPKQFF,TGTGCCAGCAGCATTCCCCCTAAACAGTTCTTC
TRBD1,TRBV2,TRBJ1-5,-,CASSVGDSGLKPQHF,TGTGCCAGCAGTGTGGGGGACAGCGGCCTGAAGCCCCAGCATTTT
-,TRBV11-2,TRBJ1-1,-,CASSSSLNTEAFF,TGTGCCAGCAGCTCTTCCTTGAACACTGAAGCTTTCTTT
-,TRBV19,TRBJ1-5,-,CASSIASYQPQHF,TGTGCCAGTAGTATAGCCTCGTATCAGCCCCAGCATTTT
-,TRBV10-3,TRBJ1-2,-,CAISNLSGERTF,TGTGCCATCAGCAACCTTTCGGGAGAAAGGACCTTC
TRBD2,TRBV20-1,TRBJ2-1,once,CSASLPSGLAGGSEQFF,TGCAGTGCTAGTCTCCCCTCCGGACTAGCGGGGGGGTCTGAGCAGTTCTTC
-,TRBV5-4,TRBJ2-5,-,CASSTNSQETQYF,TGTGCCAGCAGCACCAACTCCCAAGAGACCCAGTACTTC
-,TRBV29-1,TRBJ1-1,-,CSVELSRLYTEAFF,TGCAGCGTTGAGCTATCCAGGCTGTACACTGAAGCTTTCTTT
-,TRBV2,TRBJ1-5,-,CASSDGKALAQHF,TGTGCCAGCAGTGACGGAAAAGCACTAGCCCAGCATTTT
-,TRBV3-1/TRBV3-2,TRBJ1-1,-,CASSPVGQGVNTEAFF,TGTGCCAGCAGCCCCGTCGGGCAGGGCGTAAACACTGAAGCTTTCTTT
TRBD1,TRBV2,TRBJ1-2,-,CASSEGTAYGYTF,TGTGCCAGCAGTGAGGGGACAGCCTATGGCTACACCTTC
TRBD2,TRBV4-1,TRBJ2-7,-,CASSHGGGAGDYEQYF,TGCGCCAGCAGCCACGGTGGTGGGGCGGGAGACTACGAGCAGTACTTC
TRBD1,TRBV19,TRBJ2-1,-,CASKWDRDYNEQFF,TGTGCCAGTAAGTGGGACAGGGACTACAATGAGCAGTTCTTC
-,TRBV5-5,TRBJ2-1,-,CASSLVAGWFF,TGTGCCAGCAGCTTGGTGGCCGGGTGGTTCTTC
TRBD1,TRBV19,TRBJ1-1,-,CASSISGTGTEAFF,TGTGCCAGTAGTATATCGGGGACAGGAACTGAAGCTTTCTTT
TRBD1,TRBV2,TRBJ1-1,few,CASRLDRDTEAFF,TGTGCCAGCAGGCTCGACAGGGACACTGAAGCTTTCTTT
TRBD1,TRBV7-8,TRBJ1-5,-,CASSSNTWTGGRQPQHF,TGTGCCAGCAGCTCCAATACTTGGACAGGGGGCCGTCAGCCCCAGCATTTT
TRBD1,TRBV4-3,TRBJ1-6,once,CASSQDGLGDSSLGGSPLHF,TGCGCCAGCAGCCAAGATGGGCTAGGGGACAGTAGTCTCGGGGGTTCACCCCTCCACTTT
-,TRBV5-1,TRBJ1-6,once,CASSLAFRGSSNSPLHF,TGCGCCAGCAGCTTGGCTTTCCGGGGATCGAGTAATTCACCCCTCCACTTT
TRBD2,TRBV6-2/TRBV6-3,TRBJ2-7,-,CASSNGLAGAHEQYF,TGTGCCAGCAGTAACGGACTAGCGGGGGCCCACGAGCAGTACTTC
-,TRBV7-3,TRBJ1-1,-,CASSLQGPSDEAFF,TGTGCCAGCAGCCTCCAGGGTCCGAGCGATGAAGCTTTCTTT
-,TRBV7-6,TRBJ1-4,-,CASSFSPVNEKLFF,TGTGCCAGCAGCTTCTCCCCAGTAAATGAAAAACTGTTTTTT
-,TRBV10-2,TRBJ2-7,-,CASSVEGRSTEQYF,TGCGCCAGCAGTGTCGAGGGCAGGTCTACCGAGCAGTACTTC
-,TRBV11-1,TRBJ1-1,few,CASSLIWGGRNTEAFF,TGTGCCAGCAGCTTGATATGGGGGGGCAGGAACACTGAAGCTTTCTTT
TRBD2,TRBV3-1/TRBV3-2,TRBJ2-7,-,CASSQRGGNEQYF,TGTGCCAGCAGCCAACGGGGAGGGAACGAGCAGTACTTC
-,TRBV7-2,TRBJ1-1,-,CASSPRGGNTEAFF,TGTGCCAGCAGCCCTAGGGGAGGGAACACTGAAGCTTTCTTT
-,TRBV28,TRBJ1-2,few,CASSQYYGYTF,TGTGCCAGCAGTCAATACTATGGCTACACCTTC
-,TRBV27,TRBJ2-1,-,CASSFKSSGEQFF,TGTGCCAGCAGTTTTAAGTCCTCAGGGGAGCAGTTCTTC
-,TRBV20-1,TRBJ2-5,once,CSASAVGTQYF,TGCAGTGCTTCCGCGGTTGGGACCCAGTACTTC
TRBD1,TRBV11-2,TRBJ2-7,few,CASSRQGYEQYF,TGTGCCAGCAGCCGACAGGGCTACGAGCAGTACTTC
TRBD2,TRBV14,TRBJ2-5,-,CASSQGQEGPQRGDFEETQYF,TGTGCCAGCAGCCAAGGACAAGAAGGGCCCCAGCGGGGCGACTTTGAGGAGACCCAGTACTTC
TRBD1,TRBV7-2,TRBJ2-3,-,CASSSPARGPSTDTQYF,TGTGCCAGCAGCTCGCCCGCTAGGGGGCCTAGCACAGATACGCAGTATTTT
-,TRBV23-1,TRBJ2-3,once,CASSRKQVVADTQYF,TGCGCCAGCAGTAGGAAGCAGGTGGTAGCAGATACGCAGTATTTT
TRBD1,TRBV6-5,TRBJ1-1,-,CAIRQGGTEAFF,TGTGCCATCAGACAGGGTGGCACTGAAGCTTTCTTT
-,TRBV7-9,TRBJ1-2,-,CASSSSTENYGYTF,TGTGCCAGCAGCTCCTCTACCGAGAACTATGGCTACACCTTC
TRBD1,TRBV4-3,TRBJ1-4,-,CASSRDSPYSEVMATNEKLFF,TGCGCCAGCAGCCGGGACAGTCCTTACTCAGAAGTCATGGCAACTAATGAAAAACTGTTTTTT
TRBD1,TRBV4-3,TRBJ2-7,few,CASSPGTGVYEQYF,TGCGCCAGCAGCCCCGGGACAGGAGTCTACGAGCAGTACTTC
-,TRBV7-9,TRBJ2-3,-,CASSLPDRSFTDTQYF,TGTGCCAGCAGCTTACCGGACAGATCTTTCACAGATACGCAGTATTTT
-,TRBV4-1,TRBJ2-6,-,CASSQGQPRSGANVLTF,TGCGCCAGCAGCCAAGGACAGCCGCGATCTGGGGCCAACGTCCTGACTTTC
TRBD1,TRBV10-1,TRBJ2-3,-,CASSAQGDPDTQYF,TGCGCCAGCAGCGCCCAGGGGGATCCAGATACGCAGTATTTT
-,TRBV3-1/TRBV3-2,TRBJ1-2,-,CASSLRGGVNGYTF,TGTGCCAGCAGTCTTCGAGGGGGGGTAAATGGCTACACCTTC
-,TRBV5-6,TRBJ1-6,-,CASSLGALNSPLHF,TGTGCCAGCAGCTTGGGTGCGTTGAATTCACCCCTCCACTTT
-,TRBV7-6,TRBJ1-1,-,CASSLYPGYTEAFF,TGTGCCAGCAGCTTATATCCCGGGTACACTGAAGCTTTCTTT
-,TRBV4-1,TRBJ2-2,-,CASSQALRSPGELFF,TGCGCCAGCAGCCAAGCCCTTAGGAGTCCGGGGGAGCTGTTTTTT
-,TRBV5-3,TRBJ1-2,once,CARSLAVSGHRTHGYTF,TGTGCCAGAAGCTTGGCTGTGTCAGGACACCGAACCCATGGCTACACCTTC
TRBD1,TRBV7-8,TRBJ2-3,-,CASSLVWPRDRGSDTQYF,TGTGCCAGCAGCTTAGTATGGCCCAGGGACAGGGGATCAGATACGCAGTATTTT
TRBD1,TRBV6-5,TRBJ2-7,-,CASSPWTGYEQYF,TGTGCCAGCAGTCCCTGGACAGGCTACGAGCAGTACTTC
TRBD2,TRBV5-4,TRBJ2-2,-,CASSLRDYSTGELFF,TGTGCCAGCAGCCTCCGGGACTACTCCACCGGGGAGCTGTTTTTT
TRBD2,TRBV9,TRBJ2-3,-,CASSVGAGVNTDTQYF,TGTGCCAGCAGCGTAGGAGCGGGAGTCAACACAGATACGCAGTATTTT
-,TRBV7-8,TRBJ1-2,-,CASSSIGSRTAHAGYTF,TGTGCCAGCAGCTCGATTGGGTCTCGGACAGCACACGCTGGCTACACCTTC
-,TRBV2,TRBJ1-2,-,CASSDRPYGYTF,TGTGCCAGCAGTGACAGGCCCTATGGCTACACCTTC
TRBD1,TRBV2,TRBJ2-2,-,CASSVEQGQGVATGELFF,TGTGCCAGCAGTGTAGAACAGGGACAGGGCGTAGCCACCGGGGAGCTGTTTTTT
-,TRBV10-1,TRBJ1-1,-,CASQRDLGTEAFF,TGCGCCAGCCAACGGGATTTAGGCACTGAAGCTTTCTTT
TRBD1,TRBV18,TRBJ2-7,-,CASSPLVQGVYEQYF,TGTGCCAGCTCACCACTCGTGCAGGGGGTTTACGAGCAGTACTTC